These T cell receptor beta chains were read from a single sample in a study of OX40 agonist ivuxolimab in advanced cancers. The protocol was immunoSEQ multiplex PCR, while the TCRdb copy is restricted to in-frame clones and leaves out a portion. The sample holds fewer than 65,000 clones, 75% to 90% seen once. The specimen comprised CD4+ or CD8+ T cells sorted from blood, sampled in a trial of the OX40 agonist ivuxolimab. The receptors originated from an adult with an advanced solid tumor such as melanoma, head and neck, liver or kidney cancer. CDR3s include the opening cysteine and the closing phenylalanine or tryptophan. The D gene is left open where the match is weak. Expanded clones get a size class; other rows say once, few or many, or leave the size out.

TRBD1	-	TRBV28	TRBJ1-2	TGTGCCAGCTGGGACAGGGACAGGGATTCTGGCTACACCTTC	CASWDRDRDSGYTF
TRBD2	-	TRBV7-3	TRBJ2-4	TGTGCCAGCAGTCCTGGACACCGGGAGGACATTCAGTACTTC	CASSPGHREDIQYF
-	-	TRBV21-1	TRBJ1-1	TGTGCCAGCAGCAAAGCGCAGGGGGCGGCTGAAGCTTTCTTT	CASSKAQGAAEAFF
TRBD1	-	TRBV5-1	TRBJ1-2	TGCGCCAGCAGCTTGGCAGGGACCAGGACAGGGGCTAACTATGGCTACACCTTC	CASSLAGTRTGANYGYTF
TRBD2	once	TRBV4-1	TRBJ2-7	TGCGCCAGCAGCCAAGTCCAAGCCCCCCTAGCGGGCCTCCCGGAGCAGTACTTC	CASSQVQAPLAGLPEQYF
TRBD1	-	TRBV29-1	TRBJ1-1	TGCAGCGTTGTGGACAGGGCGAACACTGAAGCTTTCTTT	CSVVDRANTEAFF
TRBD1	-	TRBV11-2	TRBJ1-2	TGTGCCAGCAGCTACGCAACAGGGGGCCTGAGCTATGGCTACACCTTC	CASSYATGGLSYGYTF
TRBD1	-	TRBV9	TRBJ1-1	TGTGCCAGCAGCCGGACAGGGAACACTGAAGCTTTCTTT	CASSRTGNTEAFF
-	-	TRBV7-9	TRBJ2-1	TGTGCCAGCAGCTGGATCCGGGACCTCTGGAGCTCCTACAATGAGCAGTTCTTC	CASSWIRDLWSSYNEQFF
-	-	TRBV15	TRBJ2-5	TGTGCCACCAGCAGAGGGCAGGGAAAAGAGACCCAGTACTTC	CATSRGQGKETQYF
-	-	TRBV9	TRBJ1-4	TGTGCCAGCAGCGGAGGGCCTCAGGGTGAAAAACTGTTTTTT	CASSGGPQGEKLFF
-	-	TRBV10-1	TRBJ2-7	TGCGCCAGCAGTGAGGGACCCCGTGCCTACGAGCAGTACTTC	CASSEGPRAYEQYF
TRBD1	-	TRBV7-3	TRBJ1-1	TGTGCCAGCAGCTCCGGGCCGACAGGGGAAGCTTTCTTT	CASSSGPTGEAFF
TRBD1	-	TRBV28	TRBJ1-6	TGTGCCAGCAGCCCCGCAGACAGGGTGGGTTCACCCCTCCACTTT	CASSPADRVGSPLHF
-	-	TRBV5-4	TRBJ2-1	TGTGCCAGCAGGACTGAGGGTGAGCAGTTCTTC	CASRTEGEQFF
-	-	TRBV4-1	TRBJ1-4	TGCGCCAGCAGCCAAGACCCCGGGGTCACTAATGAAAAACTGTTTTTT	CASSQDPGVTNEKLFF
-	-	TRBV19	TRBJ2-7	TGTGCCAGTAGCCCGGCAGGGGCCACCACTGGGTACGAGCAGTACTTC	CASSPAGATTGYEQYF
TRBD2	-	TRBV27	TRBJ2-7	TGTGCCAGCAGAATTGGGACTAGCGGGAGCGAGCAGTACTTC	CASRIGTSGSEQYF
-	-	TRBV7-2	TRBJ2-1	TGTGCCAGCAGCCCAGCGGAATACAATGAGCAGTTCTTC	CASSPAEYNEQFF
-	-	TRBV7-2	TRBJ1-1	TGTGCCAGCAGCTTAGTAGGGCAGGGTGGGACTGAAGCTTTCTTT	CASSLVGQGGTEAFF
TRBD2	-	TRBV7-3	TRBJ2-7	TGTGCCAGCAGCTCCTCGGGACTAGCGGGGAGCGAGCAGTACTTC	CASSSSGLAGSEQYF
-	-	TRBV25-1	TRBJ2-7	TGTGCCAGCAGTGAGGGAGGGGACATCCGCGAGCAGTACTTC	CASSEGGDIREQYF
TRBD1	once	TRBV15	TRBJ1-3	TGTGCCACCAGCAGGGGACAGGGAAGTACTGGAAACACCATATATTTT	CATSRGQGSTGNTIYF
TRBD1	-	TRBV7-8	TRBJ2-7	TGTGCCAGCAGCTTAGGGACAGGGGGATTGAGGTACGAGCAGTACTTC	CASSLGTGGLRYEQYF
-	-	TRBV5-1	TRBJ1-1	TGCGCCAGCAGCTTGACTACAGGTTTATCCACTGAAGCTTTCTTT	CASSLTTGLSTEAFF
TRBD2	-	TRBV7-6	TRBJ2-2	TGTGCCAGCAGCCCCGGGATCGGTAGCGGGACCGGGGAGCTGTTTTTT	CASSPGIGSGTGELFF
-	-	TRBV7-9	TRBJ2-3	TGTGCCAGCAGCTCCACAGAGGATACGCAGTATTTT	CASSSTEDTQYF
-	-	TRBV7-3	TRBJ2-1	TGTGCCAGCAGCTCTGACTCGCGACTACGCGATGAGCAGTTCTTC	CASSSDSRLRDEQFF
TRBD2	-	TRBV5-1	TRBJ2-5	TGCGCCAGCAGCGGGGCAGCGGGGCAAGAGACCCAGTACTTC	CASSGAAGQETQYF
-	-	TRBV7-9	TRBJ2-1	TGTGCCAGCAGCTTAGTCGTAAGCGGCTCCTACAATGAGCAGTTCTTC	CASSLVVSGSYNEQFF
-	-	TRBV6-5	TRBJ2-1	TGTGCCAGCACGAGAACGACAGGTAATGAGCAGTTCTTC	CASTRTTGNEQFF
-	few	TRBV5-1	TRBJ2-5	TGCGCCAGCAGCTTGGTGGGGGGCAAACAGACCCAGTACTTC	CASSLVGGKQTQYF
-	-	TRBV7-8	TRBJ1-5	TGTGCCAGCAGCTTATCTTTGGGGGCGCGCCAGCCCCAGCATTTT	CASSLSLGARQPQHF
-	once	TRBV5-6	TRBJ1-1	TGTGCCAGCAGCTTGGGTGAGAACACTGAAGCTTTCTTT	CASSLGENTEAFF
-	few	TRBV2	TRBJ2-5	TGTGCCAGCAGTGATAGGGGGGGGGTCCAAGAGACCCAGTACTTC	CASSDRGGVQETQYF
-	-	TRBV7-9	TRBJ2-3	TGTGCCAGCATCCTAATGGATACGCAGTATTTT	CASILMDTQYF
-	-	TRBV21-1	TRBJ2-1	TGTGCCAGCAGCTCCCGGACTAGCGGGGGTGGCCCCTACAATGAGCAGTTCTTC	CASSSRTSGGGPYNEQFF
TRBD1	-	TRBV2	TRBJ2-2	TGTGCCAGCAGAGCAGGGGGACCGGCCTTCACCGGGGAGCTGTTTTTT	CASRAGGPAFTGELFF
-	-	TRBV4-1	TRBJ1-2	TGCGCCAGCAGCCAACCGGGGAGGGGCATAGGCTATGGCTACACCTTC	CASSQPGRGIGYGYTF
-	-	TRBV30	TRBJ1-3	TGTGCCTGGAGTGTGCCGGGAAACACCATATATTTT	CAWSVPGNTIYF
-	once	TRBV18	TRBJ1-5	TGTGCCAGCTCCCCTGGGTCGGCAGGCAATCAGCCCCAGCATTTT	CASSPGSAGNQPQHF
TRBD2	-	TRBV2	TRBJ2-3	TGTGCCAGCAGTGAGGGACTAGCCACAGATACGCAGTATTTT	CASSEGLATDTQYF
-	-	TRBV5-6	TRBJ1-6	TGTGCCAGCAGCTTGTTTACTTCACCCCTCCACTTT	CASSLFTSPLHF
TRBD1	-	TRBV7-7	TRBJ2-3	TGTGCTGTAGGGGGCGGTTCAGATACGCAGTATTTT	CAVGGGSDTQYF
-	-	TRBV19	TRBJ2-2	TGTGCCAGTAGTGTACAGGGTGGGGCCGGGGAGCTGTTTTTT	CASSVQGGAGELFF
TRBD2	-	TRBV2	TRBJ2-5	TGTGCCAGCAGAGGACTAGCGGGGGGACAAGAGACCCAGTACTTC	CASRGLAGGQETQYF
-	-	TRBV28	TRBJ2-1	TGTGCCAGCATCCCGGAGGGGTCCTTCGTAGGCGATGAGCAGTTCTTC	CASIPEGSFVGDEQFF
TRBD2	-	TRBV18	TRBJ2-1	TGTGCCAGCTCCCCCCGGGGTAGCGGGAGGGCGCATGAGCAGTTCTTC	CASSPRGSGRAHEQFF
TRBD1	-	TRBV11-3	TRBJ2-1	TGTGCCAGCAGCTTTGGGACAGGGGGTTACAATGAGCAGTTCTTC	CASSFGTGGYNEQFF
TRBD1	-	TRBV28	TRBJ1-5	TGTGCCAGCAGCCCATATAATTCCCAACAGGGGCGCGATCAGCCCCAGCATTTT	CASSPYNSQQGRDQPQHF